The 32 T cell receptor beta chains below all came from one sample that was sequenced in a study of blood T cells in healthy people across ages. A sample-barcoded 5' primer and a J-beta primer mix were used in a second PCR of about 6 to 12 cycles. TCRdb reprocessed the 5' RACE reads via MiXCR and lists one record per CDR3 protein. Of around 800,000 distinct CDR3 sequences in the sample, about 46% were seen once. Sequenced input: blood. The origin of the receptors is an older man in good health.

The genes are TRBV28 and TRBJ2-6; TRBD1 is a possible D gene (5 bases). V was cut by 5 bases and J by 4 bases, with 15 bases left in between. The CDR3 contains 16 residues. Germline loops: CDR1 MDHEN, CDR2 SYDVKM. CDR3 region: CASSPLSGLGANVLTF. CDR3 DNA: TGTGCCAGCAGTCCTTTATCAGGGCTGGGGGCCAACGTCCTGACTTTC.

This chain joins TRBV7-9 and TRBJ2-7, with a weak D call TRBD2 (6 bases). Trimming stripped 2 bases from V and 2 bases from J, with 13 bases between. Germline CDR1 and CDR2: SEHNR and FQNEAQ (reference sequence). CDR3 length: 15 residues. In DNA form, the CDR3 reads TGTGCCAGCAGCTTACGGGGAGGAGGGCCCTACGAGCAGTACTTC. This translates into CASSLRGGGPYEQYF.

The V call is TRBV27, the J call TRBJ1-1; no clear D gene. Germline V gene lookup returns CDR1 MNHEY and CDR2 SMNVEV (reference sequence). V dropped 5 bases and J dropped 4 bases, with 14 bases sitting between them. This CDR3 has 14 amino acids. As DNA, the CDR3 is TGTGCCAGCAGTGCCGAAGGCTGGAGCACTGAAGCTTTCTTT. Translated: CASSAEGWSTEAFF.

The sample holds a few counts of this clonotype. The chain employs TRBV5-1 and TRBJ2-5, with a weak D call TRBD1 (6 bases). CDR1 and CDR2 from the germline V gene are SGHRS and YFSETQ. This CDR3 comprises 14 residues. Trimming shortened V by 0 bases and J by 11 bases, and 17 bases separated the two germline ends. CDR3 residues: CASSLEGTLEEQYF. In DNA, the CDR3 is TGCGCCAGCAGCTTGGAGGGGACACTAGAAGAGCAGTACTTC.

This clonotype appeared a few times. CDR3 nucleotide sequence: TGTGCCAGCAGGATACTAGCGGGGGGTTTCTACGAGCAGTACTTC. This sequence encodes CASRILAGGFYEQYF. V is TRBV2 and J is TRBJ2-7; 12 nucleotides align to TRBD2. The CDR3 spans 15 residues. Germline trimming cut 6 bases from V and 3 bases from J; bases unmatched to any gene: 6. CDR1 and CDR2 (germline): SNHLY, FYNNEI.

The CDR3 loop is CASSPRSAEAFF. CDR3 nucleotides: TGTGCCAGCAGCCCTCGGTCGGCTGAAGCTTTCTTT. The chain employs TRBV4-2 and TRBJ1-1; D call uncertain. V dropped 4 bases and J dropped 6 bases, with 9 bases sitting between them. Germline V CDR1 and CDR2: LGHNA, YNFKEQ. The CDR3 has 12 amino acids.

CDR3 protein: CASTPGLHGTDTQYF. The CDR3 DNA is TGTGCCAGCACCCCGGGCCTCCACGGCACAGATACGCAGTATTTT. The chain is built from TRBV12-3 or TRBV12-4 and TRBJ2-3; D is uncertain. The CDR3 is made up of 15 amino acids. V lost 7 bases and J 1 base, leaving 15 bases between the germline ends.

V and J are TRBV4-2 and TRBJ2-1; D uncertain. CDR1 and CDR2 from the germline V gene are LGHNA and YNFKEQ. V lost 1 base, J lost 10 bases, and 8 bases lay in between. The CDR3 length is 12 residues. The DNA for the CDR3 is TGTGCCAGCAGCCAAGTCCGCTTGGAGCAGTTCTTC. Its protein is CASSQVRLEQFF.

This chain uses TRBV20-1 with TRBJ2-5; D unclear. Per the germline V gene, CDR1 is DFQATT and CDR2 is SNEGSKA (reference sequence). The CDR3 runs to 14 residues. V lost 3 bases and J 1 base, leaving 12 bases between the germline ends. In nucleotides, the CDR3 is TGCAGTGCTAGCGGGCCAACCGTCCAAGAGACCCAGTACTTC. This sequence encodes CSASGPTVQETQYF.

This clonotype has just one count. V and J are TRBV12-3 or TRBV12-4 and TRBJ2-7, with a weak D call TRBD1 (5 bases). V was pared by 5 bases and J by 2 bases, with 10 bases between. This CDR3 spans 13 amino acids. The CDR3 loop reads CASSATEAYEQYF. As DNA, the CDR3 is TGTGCCAGCAGTGCGACAGAAGCCTACGAGCAGTACTTC.

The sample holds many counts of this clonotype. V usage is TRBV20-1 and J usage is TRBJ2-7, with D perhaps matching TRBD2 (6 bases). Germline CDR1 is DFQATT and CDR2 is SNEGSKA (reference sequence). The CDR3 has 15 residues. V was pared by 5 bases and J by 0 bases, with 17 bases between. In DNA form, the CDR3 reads TGCAGTGCTGTCGATGGGCGGGACCCCTCCTACGAGCAGTACTTC. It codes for CSAVDGRDPSYEQYF.

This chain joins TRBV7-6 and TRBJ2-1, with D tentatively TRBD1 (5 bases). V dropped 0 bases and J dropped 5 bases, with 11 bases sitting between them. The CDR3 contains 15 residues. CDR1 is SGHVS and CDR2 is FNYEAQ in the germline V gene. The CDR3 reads CASSLARTTNNEQFF. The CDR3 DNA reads TGTGCCAGCAGCTTAGCACGGACAACCAACAATGAGCAGTTCTTC.

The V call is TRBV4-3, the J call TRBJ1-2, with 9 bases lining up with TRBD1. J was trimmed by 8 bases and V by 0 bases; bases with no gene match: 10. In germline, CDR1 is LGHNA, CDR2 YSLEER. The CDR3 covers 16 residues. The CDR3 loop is CASSQDPGQGVEGYTF. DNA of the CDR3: TGCGCCAGCAGCCAAGATCCGGGACAGGGTGTTGAGGGCTACACCTTC.

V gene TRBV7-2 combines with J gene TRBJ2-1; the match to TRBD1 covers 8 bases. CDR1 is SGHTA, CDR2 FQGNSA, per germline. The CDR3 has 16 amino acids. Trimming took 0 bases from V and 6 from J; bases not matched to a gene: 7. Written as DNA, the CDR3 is TGTGCCAGCAGCTTAGCTTCGACAGGGGTAGGCAATGAGCAGTTCTTC. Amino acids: CASSLASTGVGNEQFF.

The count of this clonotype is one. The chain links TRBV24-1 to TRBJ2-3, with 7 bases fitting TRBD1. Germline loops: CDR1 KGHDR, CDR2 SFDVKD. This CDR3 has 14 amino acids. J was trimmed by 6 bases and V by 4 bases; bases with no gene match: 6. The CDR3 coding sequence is TGTGCCACCAGTGACAGACAGGGAACCGATACGCAGTATTTT. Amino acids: CATSDRQGTDTQYF.

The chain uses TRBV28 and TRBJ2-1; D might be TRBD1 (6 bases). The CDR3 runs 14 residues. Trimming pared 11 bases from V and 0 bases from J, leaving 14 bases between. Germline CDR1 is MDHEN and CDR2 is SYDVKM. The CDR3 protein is CASNRDTSYNEQFF. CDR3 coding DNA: TGTGCCTCCAACCGGGACACCTCCTACAATGAGCAGTTCTTC.

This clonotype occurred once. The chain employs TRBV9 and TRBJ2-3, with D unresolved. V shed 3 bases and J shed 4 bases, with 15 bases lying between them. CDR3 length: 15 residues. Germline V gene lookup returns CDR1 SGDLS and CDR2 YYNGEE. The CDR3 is CASSAAGNRPDTQYF. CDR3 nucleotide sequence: TGTGCCAGCAGCGCCGCTGGTAATCGTCCAGATACGCAGTATTTT.

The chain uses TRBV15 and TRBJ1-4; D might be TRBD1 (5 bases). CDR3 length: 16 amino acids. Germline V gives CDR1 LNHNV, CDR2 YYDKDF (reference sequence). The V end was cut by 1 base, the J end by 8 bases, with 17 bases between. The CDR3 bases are TGTGCCACCAGCAGAGGTTTTCAGGGTAACGGGGAAAAACTGTTTTTT. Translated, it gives CATSRGFQGNGEKLFF. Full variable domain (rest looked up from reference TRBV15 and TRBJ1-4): DAMVIQNPRYQVTQFGKPVTLSCSQTLNHNVMYWYQQKSSQAPKLLFHYYDKDFNNEADTPDNFQSRRPNTSFCFLDIRSPGLGDTAMYLCATSRGFQGNGEKLFFGSGTQLSVL.

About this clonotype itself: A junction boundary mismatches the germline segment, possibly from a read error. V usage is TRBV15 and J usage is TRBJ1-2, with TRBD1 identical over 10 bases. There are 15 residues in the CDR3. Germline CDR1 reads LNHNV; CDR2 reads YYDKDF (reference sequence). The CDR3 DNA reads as TGTGCCACCAGCATCGACAGGGGGCGGACGGGCGGCTACATCTTC. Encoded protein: CATSIDRGRTGGYIF.

The CDR3 loop is CASSSARVLLRELGETQYF. CDR3 DNA sequence: TGTGCCAGCAGCTCCGCTCGAGTGCTTCTGCGGGAGTTGGGAGAGACCCAGTACTTC. This rearrangement joins TRBV7-2 to TRBJ2-5; 7 bases are a match to TRBD2. The CDR3 extends over 19 amino acids. V dropped 4 bases and J dropped 4; count of bases not matched to a gene: 21. Germline lookup yields CDR1 SGHTA and CDR2 FQGNSA.

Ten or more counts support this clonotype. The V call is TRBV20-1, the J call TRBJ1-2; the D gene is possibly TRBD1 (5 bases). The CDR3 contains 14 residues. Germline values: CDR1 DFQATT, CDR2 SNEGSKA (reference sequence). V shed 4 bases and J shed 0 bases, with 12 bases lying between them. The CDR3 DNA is TGCAGTGCTACCCCAAGGGGTTCTAACTATGGCTACACCTTC. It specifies CSATPRGSNYGYTF.

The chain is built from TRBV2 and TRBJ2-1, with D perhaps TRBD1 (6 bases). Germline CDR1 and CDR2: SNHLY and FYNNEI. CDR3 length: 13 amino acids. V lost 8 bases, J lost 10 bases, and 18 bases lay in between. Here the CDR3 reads CASGPTITGEQFF. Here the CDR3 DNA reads TGTGCCAGCGGCCCAACAATTACAGGGGAGCAGTTCTTC.

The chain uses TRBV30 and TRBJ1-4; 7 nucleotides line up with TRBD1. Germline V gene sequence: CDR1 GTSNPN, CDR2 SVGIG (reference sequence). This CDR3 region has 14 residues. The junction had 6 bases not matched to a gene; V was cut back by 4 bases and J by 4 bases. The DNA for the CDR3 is TGTGCCTGGACAGGGGGGCTATATAATGAAAAACTGTTTTTT. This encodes CAWTGGLYNEKLFF.

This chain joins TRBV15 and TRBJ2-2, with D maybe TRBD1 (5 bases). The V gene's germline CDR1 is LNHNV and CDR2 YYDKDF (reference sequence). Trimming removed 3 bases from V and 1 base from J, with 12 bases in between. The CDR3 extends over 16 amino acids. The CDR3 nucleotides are TGTGCCACCAGCAGGGAGTACAGGAAGAACACCGGGGAGCTGTTTTTT. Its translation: CATSREYRKNTGELFF.

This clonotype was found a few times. The CDR3 reads CASSNPSVDEQFF. For the CDR3, the DNA is TGCGCCAGCAGCAATCCGAGTGTGGATGAGCAGTTCTTC. V usage is TRBV5-1 and J usage is TRBJ2-1; no reliable D call. The CDR3 spans 13 residues. The germline V and J ends were trimmed by 4 bases and 8 bases, with 13 bases remaining between them. The germline CDR1 and CDR2 sequences are SGHRS and YFSETQ.

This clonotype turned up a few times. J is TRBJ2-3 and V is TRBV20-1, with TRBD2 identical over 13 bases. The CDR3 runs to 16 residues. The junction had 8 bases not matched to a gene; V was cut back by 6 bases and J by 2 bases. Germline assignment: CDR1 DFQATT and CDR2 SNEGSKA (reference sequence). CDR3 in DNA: TGCAGTGCCGAAACCGGGACTAGCGGGACCACAGATACGCAGTATTTT. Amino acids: CSAETGTSGTTDTQYF.

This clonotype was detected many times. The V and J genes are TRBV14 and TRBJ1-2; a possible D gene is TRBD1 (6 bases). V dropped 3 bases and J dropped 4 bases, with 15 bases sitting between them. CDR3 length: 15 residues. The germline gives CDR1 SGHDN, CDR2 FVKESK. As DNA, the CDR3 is TGTGCCAGCAGCCAGATGTCGGGACAAGGCTATGGCTACACCTTC. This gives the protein CASSQMSGQGYGYTF.

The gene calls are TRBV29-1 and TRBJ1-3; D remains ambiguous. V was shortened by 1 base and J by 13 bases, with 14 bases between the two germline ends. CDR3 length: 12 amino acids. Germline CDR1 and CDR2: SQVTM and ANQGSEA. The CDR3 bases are TGCAGCGTTGAAGGGACGGGAACGGGGATATATTTT. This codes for CSVEGTGTGIYF.

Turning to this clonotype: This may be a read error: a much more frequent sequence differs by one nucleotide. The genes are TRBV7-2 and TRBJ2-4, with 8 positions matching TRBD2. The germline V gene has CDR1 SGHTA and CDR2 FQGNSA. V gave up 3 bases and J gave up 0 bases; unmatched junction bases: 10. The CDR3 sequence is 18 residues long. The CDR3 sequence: CASSLAAGVLLAKNIQYF. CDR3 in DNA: TGTGCCAGCAGCTTGGCAGCGGGAGTCCTTTTAGCCAAAAACATTCAGTACTTC. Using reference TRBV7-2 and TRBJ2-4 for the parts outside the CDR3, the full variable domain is GAGVSQSPSNKVTEKGKDVELRCDPISGHTALYWYRQSLGQGLEFLIYFQGNSAPDKSGLPSDRFSAERTGGSVSTLTIQRTQQEDSAVYLCASSLAAGVLLAKNIQYFGAGTRLSVL.

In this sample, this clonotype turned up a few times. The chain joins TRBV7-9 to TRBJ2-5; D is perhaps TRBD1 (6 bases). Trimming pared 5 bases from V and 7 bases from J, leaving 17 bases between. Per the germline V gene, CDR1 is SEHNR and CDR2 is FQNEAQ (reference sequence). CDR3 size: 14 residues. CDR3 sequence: CASSAVRDMGTQYF. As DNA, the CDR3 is TGTGCCAGCAGCGCAGTCCGGGACATGGGGACCCAGTACTTC.

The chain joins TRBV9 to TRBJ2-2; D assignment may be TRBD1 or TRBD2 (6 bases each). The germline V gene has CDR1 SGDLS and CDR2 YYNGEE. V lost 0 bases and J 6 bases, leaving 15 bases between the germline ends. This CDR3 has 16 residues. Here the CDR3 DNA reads TGTGCCAGCAGCGTAGCTTCTAGGGGGGATTCCGGGGAGCTGTTTTTT. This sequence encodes CASSVASRGDSGELFF.

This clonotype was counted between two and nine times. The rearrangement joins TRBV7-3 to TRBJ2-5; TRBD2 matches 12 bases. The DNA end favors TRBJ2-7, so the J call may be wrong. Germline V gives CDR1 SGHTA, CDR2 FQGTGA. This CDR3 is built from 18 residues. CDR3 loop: CASSPGTSGSGGFYEQYF. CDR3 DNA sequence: TGTGCCAGCAGCCCCGGGACTAGCGGGTCCGGGGGCTTTTACGAGCAGTACTTC.